The 15 T cell receptor beta chains below were found in one sample sequenced in a study of cytomegalovirus exposure and HLA in healthy donors. It was with 60 Vbeta and 13 Jbeta primers that the PCR ran. The method was immunoSEQ multiplex PCR; TCRdb's version includes in-frame clones alone and lacks a portion of them. In the table there are around 70,000 clones, roughly 82% of which are singletons. Input material: PBMCs. The origin of the receptors is a male donor in good health and CMV-seropositive.

The rearrangement links TRBV7-3 to TRBJ1-2, with 7 positions matching TRBD1. This CDR3 has 15 amino acids. Trimming took 4 bases from V and 2 from J; bases not matched to a gene: 7. Germline lookup yields CDR1 SGHTA and CDR2 FQGTGA. CDR3 bases: TGTGCCAGCAGCTCGCGACAGGGTTCGAACTATGGCTACACCTTC. Translation gives CASSSRQGSNYGYTF. Full variable domain (outside the CDR3, taken from reference TRBV7-3 and TRBJ1-2): GAGVSQTPSNKVTEKGKYVELRCDPISGHTALYWYRQSLGQGPEFLIYFQGTGAADDSGLPNDRFFAVRPEGSVSTLKIQRTERGDSAVYLCASSSRQGSNYGYTFGSGTRLTVV.

This clone appeared a few times. The CDR3 sequence: CASSGGAPGNTGELFF. DNA for the CDR3: TGTGCCAGTAGCGGGGGGGCCCCCGGTAACACCGGGGAGCTGTTTTTT. V usage is TRBV5-4 and J usage is TRBJ2-2; 11 bases fit TRBD2. Germline-derived CDR1 and CDR2 are SGHNT and YYREEE (reference sequence). This CDR3 has 16 residues. V dropped 8 bases and J dropped 2; count of bases not matched to a gene: 8.

V gene TRBV29-1 combines with J gene TRBJ2-2, with TRBD1 identical over 7 bases. V shed 5 bases, J shed 7 bases, and the junction held 4 bases outside the gene matches. CDR3 size: 12 residues. Germline V gene lookup returns CDR1 SQVTM and CDR2 ANQGSEA. CDR3 nucleotide sequence: TGCAGCGTTTTACAGGGGTTCGGGGAGCTGTTTTTT. Its protein is CSVLQGFGELFF.

Comment on this clone: The junction departs from the called germline gene at one end, perhaps through a read error. V usage is TRBV7-9 and J usage is TRBJ2-1; a weak D match, TRBD2 (5 bases). CDR3 length: 15 amino acids. Germline CDR1 and CDR2: SEHNR and FQNEAQ (reference sequence). The CDR3 sequence: CSSILDQLGRNEQFF. CDR3 nucleotide sequence: TGTTCCAGCATCCTCGATCAACTAGGTCGGAATGAGCAGTTCTTC.

For this clone: One end of the junction does not line up with germline, which may come from a read error. The same CDR3 also results from other DNA sequences found in this sample. V and J are TRBV9 and TRBJ2-2; TRBD1 matches at 12 bases. The germline V gene encodes CDR1 SGDLS and CDR2 YYNGEE. The CDR3 is 18 residues long. CDR3 nucleotides: TGTGCCAGTAGCGGGAACCGGGACAGGGGGCTTAGCACCGGGGAGCTGTTTTTT. Its protein product is CASSGNRDRGLSTGELFF.

This clone was recorded once. The V call is TRBV19, the J call TRBJ2-5; the match to TRBD2 covers 8 bases. With 7 bases clipped from V and 5 bases from J, the junction kept 9 bases outside the gene matches. Germline V gene data show CDR1 as LNHDA and CDR2 as SQIVND (reference sequence). The CDR3 totals 14 residues. CDR3 sequence (DNA): TGTGCCAGTAATACCGGGGGGGCGGGGGAGACCCAGTACTTC. The encoded protein is CASNTGGAGETQYF.

The chain carries TRBV9 and TRBJ1-5, with 9 bases that match TRBD1. The J segment lost 0 bases and the V segment lost 3 bases, leaving 1 base of the junction unmatched. Germline loops: CDR1 SGDLS, CDR2 YYNGEE. There are 15 residues in the CDR3. In DNA form, the CDR3 reads TGTGCCAGCAGCGAGACAGGGGGTAGCAATCAGCCCCAGCATTTT. Amino acids: CASSETGGSNQPQHF.

This sequence joins TRBV6-4 and TRBJ2-3, with a weak D call TRBD1 (7 bases). The CDR3 is 15 amino acids. The germline CDR1 and CDR2 sequences are MRHNA and SNTAGT. V was shortened by 4 bases and J by 2 bases, with 13 bases between the two germline ends. The DNA for the CDR3 is TGTGCCAGCAGTGCAGGAGGGGGCGACACAGATACGCAGTATTTT. Its translation: CASSAGGGDTDTQYF.

The sample holds a few counts of this clone. This chain uses TRBV5-6 with TRBJ1-5; no clear D gene. Between the trimmed V and J ends, which lost 4 bases and 0 bases, there was a span of 11 bases. The CDR3 covers 15 residues. Germline V gives CDR1 SGHDT, CDR2 YYEEEE. CDR3 protein: CASSRWQVSNQPQHF. In nucleotides, the CDR3 is TGTGCCAGCAGCAGATGGCAGGTTAGCAATCAGCCCCAGCATTTT.

This clone showed up just a few times. The J gene is TRBJ2-2, the V gene TRBV6-4, with D possibly TRBD1 on 6 matching bases. The length of the CDR3 is 13 residues. Germline loops: CDR1 MRHNA, CDR2 SNTAGT. Trimming stripped 9 bases from V and 5 bases from J, with 13 bases between. The CDR3 spells CASRKTGTGELFF. The CDR3 DNA follows: TGTGCCAGTCGAAAAACAGGGACCGGGGAGCTGTTTTTT.

CDR3 region: CASSLYSGGLNQPQHF. The CDR3, as DNA: TGTGCCAGCAGTTTGTACAGTGGAGGTCTCAATCAGCCCCAGCATTTT. The chain couples TRBV27 to TRBJ1-5; no clear D. Between the trimmed V and J ends, which lost 3 bases and 3 bases, there was a span of 15 bases. The CDR3 is 16 residues long. In germline, CDR1 is MNHEY, CDR2 SMNVEV (reference sequence).

This clone was seen just once. The chain couples TRBV5-6 to TRBJ1-2; unclear D gene. V dropped 4 bases and J dropped 0 bases, with 19 bases sitting between them. The CDR3 runs 17 residues. Germline values: CDR1 SGHDT, CDR2 YYEEEE. CDR3 bases: TGTGCCAGCAGCGGAGCCGGCCAGGCGCGGGCTAACTATGGCTACACCTTC. Translated: CASSGAGQARANYGYTF.

The rearrangement joins TRBV5-5 to TRBJ2-7, with 12 bases identical to TRBD1. Germline V gene sequence: CDR1 SGHKS, CDR2 YYEKEE (reference sequence). J lost 0 bases, V lost 4 bases, and 8 bases had no gene match. The CDR3 spans 17 residues. The DNA for the CDR3 is TGTGCCAGCAGCCCCATTCCGGGACAGGGGGCCTCCTACGAGCAGTACTTC. This gives the protein CASSPIPGQGASYEQYF.

The chain uses TRBV5-1 and TRBJ1-4; D perhaps matches TRBD1 (5 bases). CDR3 length equals 16 residues. CDR1 and CDR2 from the germline V gene are SGHRS and YFSETQ. V was cut by 1 base and J by 2 bases, with 12 bases left in between. The CDR3 region is CASSLNGGRTNEKLFF. For the CDR3, the DNA is TGCGCCAGCAGCTTGAACGGGGGTCGTACTAATGAAAAACTGTTTTTT.

The chain carries TRBV14 and TRBJ1-6; D gene ambiguous. The CDR3 spans 12 residues. V lost 3 bases, J lost 9 bases, and 6 bases lay in between. Germline CDR1 reads SGHDN; CDR2 reads FVKESK. The CDR3 nucleotides read TGTGCCAGCAGCCAGTCTCTTTCACCCCTCCACTTT. Encoded protein: CASSQSLSPLHF. The full variable domain, completed using reference TRBV14 and TRBJ1-6, is EAGVTQFPSHSVIEKGQTVTLRCDPISGHDNLYWYRRVMGKEIKFLLHFVKESKQDESGMPNNRFLAERTGGTYSTLKVQPAELEDSGVYFCASSQSLSPLHFGNGTRLTVT.